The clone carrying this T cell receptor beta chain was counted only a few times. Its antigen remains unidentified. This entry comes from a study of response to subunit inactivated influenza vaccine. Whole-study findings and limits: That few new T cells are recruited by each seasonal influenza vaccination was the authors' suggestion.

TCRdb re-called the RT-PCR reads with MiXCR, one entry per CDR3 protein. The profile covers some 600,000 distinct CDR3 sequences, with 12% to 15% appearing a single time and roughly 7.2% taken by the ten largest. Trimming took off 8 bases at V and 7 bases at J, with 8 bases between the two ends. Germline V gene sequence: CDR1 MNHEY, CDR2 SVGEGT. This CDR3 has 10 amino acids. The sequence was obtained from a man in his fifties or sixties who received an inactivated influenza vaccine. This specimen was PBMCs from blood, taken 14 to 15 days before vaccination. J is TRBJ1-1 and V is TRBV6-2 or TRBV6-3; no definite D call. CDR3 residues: CASRKDEAFF. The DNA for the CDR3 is TGTGCCAGCCGCAAAGATGAAGCTTTCTTT.